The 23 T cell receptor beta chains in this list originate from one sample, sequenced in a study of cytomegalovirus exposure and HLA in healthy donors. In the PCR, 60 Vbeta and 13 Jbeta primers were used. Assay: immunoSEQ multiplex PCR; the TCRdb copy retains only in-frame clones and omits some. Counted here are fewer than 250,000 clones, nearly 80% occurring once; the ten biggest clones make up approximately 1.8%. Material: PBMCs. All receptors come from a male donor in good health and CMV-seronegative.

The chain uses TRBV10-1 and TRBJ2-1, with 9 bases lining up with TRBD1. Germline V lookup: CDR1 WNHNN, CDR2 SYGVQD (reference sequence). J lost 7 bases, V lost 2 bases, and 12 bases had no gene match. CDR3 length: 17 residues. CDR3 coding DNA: TGCGCCAGCAGTGAGCCGACCTACAGGGGGCGAGGGAATGAGCAGTTCTTC. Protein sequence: CASSEPTYRGRGNEQFF.

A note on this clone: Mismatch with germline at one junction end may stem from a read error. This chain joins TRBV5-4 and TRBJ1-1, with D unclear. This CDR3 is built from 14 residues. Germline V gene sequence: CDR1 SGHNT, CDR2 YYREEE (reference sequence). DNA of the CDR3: TGCGCCAGCAGCCAAGGGCCGGGGAGGACTGAAGCTTTCTTT. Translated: CASSQGPGRTEAFF.

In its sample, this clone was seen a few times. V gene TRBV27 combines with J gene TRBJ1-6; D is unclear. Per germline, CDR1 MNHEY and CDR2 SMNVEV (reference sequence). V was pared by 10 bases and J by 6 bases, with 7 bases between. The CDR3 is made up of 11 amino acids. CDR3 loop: CAIEGNSPLHF. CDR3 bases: TGTGCCATAGAGGGTAATTCACCCCTCCACTTT.

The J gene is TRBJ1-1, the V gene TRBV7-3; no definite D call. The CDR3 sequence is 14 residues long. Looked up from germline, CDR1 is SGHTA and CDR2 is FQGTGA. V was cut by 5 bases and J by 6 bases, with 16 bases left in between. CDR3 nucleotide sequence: TGTGCCAGCAGCCTCGGGAGGGAATTCGCTGAAGCTTTCTTT. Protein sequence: CASSLGREFAEAFF.

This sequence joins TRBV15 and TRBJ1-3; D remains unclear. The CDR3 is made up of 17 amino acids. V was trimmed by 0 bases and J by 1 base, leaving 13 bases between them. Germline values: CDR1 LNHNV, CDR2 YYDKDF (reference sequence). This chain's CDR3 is CATSRDKIGNSGNTIYF. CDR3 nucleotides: TGTGCCACCAGCAGAGATAAAATCGGGAATTCTGGAAACACCATATATTTT.

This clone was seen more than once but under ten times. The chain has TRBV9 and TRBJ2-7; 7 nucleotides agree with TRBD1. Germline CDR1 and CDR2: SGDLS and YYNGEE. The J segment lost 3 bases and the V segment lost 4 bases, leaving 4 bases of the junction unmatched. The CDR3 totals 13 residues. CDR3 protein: CASSLRQGYEQYF. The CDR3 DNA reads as TGTGCCAGCAGCCTACGACAGGGCTACGAGCAGTACTTC.

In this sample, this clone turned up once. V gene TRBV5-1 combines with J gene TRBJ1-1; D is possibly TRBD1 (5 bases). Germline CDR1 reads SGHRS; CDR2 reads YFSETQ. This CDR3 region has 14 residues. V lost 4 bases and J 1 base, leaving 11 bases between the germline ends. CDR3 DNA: TGCGCCAGCAGCAGGGGATCCCAGAACACTGAAGCTTTCTTT. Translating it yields CASSRGSQNTEAFF. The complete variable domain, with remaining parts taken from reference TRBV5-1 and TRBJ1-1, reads KAGVTQTPRYLIKTRGQQVTLSCSPISGHRSVSWYQQTPGQGLQFLFEYFSETQRNKGNFPGRFSGRQFSNSRSEMNVSTLELGDSALYLCASSRGSQNTEAFFGQGTRLTVV.

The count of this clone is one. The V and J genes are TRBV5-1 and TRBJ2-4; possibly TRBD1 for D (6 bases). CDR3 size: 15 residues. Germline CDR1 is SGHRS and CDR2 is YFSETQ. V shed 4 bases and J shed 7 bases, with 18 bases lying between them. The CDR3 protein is CASSPRDIVGNIQYF. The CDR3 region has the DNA TGCGCCAGCAGCCCGAGGGACATTGTGGGGAACATTCAGTACTTC.

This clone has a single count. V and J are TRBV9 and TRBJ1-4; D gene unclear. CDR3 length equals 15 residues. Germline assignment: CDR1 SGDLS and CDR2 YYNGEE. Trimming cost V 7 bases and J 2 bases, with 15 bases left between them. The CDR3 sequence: CASHPGRATNEKLFF. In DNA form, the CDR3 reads TGTGCCAGCCACCCGGGAAGAGCTACTAATGAAAAACTGTTTTTT. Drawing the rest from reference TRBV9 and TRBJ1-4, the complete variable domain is DSGVTQTPKHLITATGQRVTLRCSPRSGDLSVYWYQQSLDQGLQFLIQYYNGEERAKGNILERFSAQQFPDLHSELNLSSLELGDSALYFCASHPGRATNEKLFFGSGTQLSVL.

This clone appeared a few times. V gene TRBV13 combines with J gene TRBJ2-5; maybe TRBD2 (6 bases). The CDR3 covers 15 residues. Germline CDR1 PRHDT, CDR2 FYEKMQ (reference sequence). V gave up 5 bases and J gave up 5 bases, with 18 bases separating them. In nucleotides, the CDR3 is TGTGCCAGCAGCGTAACAGGCGGCGGAGGGGAGACCCAGTACTTC. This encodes CASSVTGGGGETQYF.

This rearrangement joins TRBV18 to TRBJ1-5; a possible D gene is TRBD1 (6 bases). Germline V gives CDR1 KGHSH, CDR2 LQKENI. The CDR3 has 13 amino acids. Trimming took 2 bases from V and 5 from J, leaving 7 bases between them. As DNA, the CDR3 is TGTGCCAGCTCACCAGCAGGGGATCAGCCCCAGCATTTT. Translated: CASSPAGDQPQHF.

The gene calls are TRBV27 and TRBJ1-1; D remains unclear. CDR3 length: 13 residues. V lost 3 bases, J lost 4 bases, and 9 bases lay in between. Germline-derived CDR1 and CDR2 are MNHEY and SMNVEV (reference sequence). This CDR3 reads CASSFHRGTEAFF. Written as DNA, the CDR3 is TGTGCCAGCAGTTTCCACCGGGGCACTGAAGCTTTCTTT.

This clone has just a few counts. Written as DNA, the CDR3 is TGTGCCAGCAGTGAGGGACTAGCGAGGGAGACCCAGTACTTC. It specifies CASSEGLARETQYF. This chain uses TRBV2 with TRBJ2-5; 10 nucleotides line up with TRBD2. V dropped 3 bases and J dropped 5; count of bases not matched to a gene: 3. Germline lookup yields CDR1 SNHLY and CDR2 FYNNEI. This CDR3 comprises 14 residues. The full variable domain, completed using reference TRBV2 and TRBJ2-5, is EPEVTQTPSHQVTQMGQEVILRCVPISNHLYFYWYRQILGQKVEFLVSFYNNEISEKSEIFDDQFSVERPDGSNFTLKIRSTKLEDSAMYFCASSEGLARETQYFGPGTRLLVL.

CDR3 amino acids: CASSLDGDEQFF. CDR3 DNA: TGTGCCAGCAGCTTAGACGGGGATGAGCAGTTCTTC. This chain joins TRBV7-9 and TRBJ2-1; maybe TRBD2 (5 bases). There are 12 residues in the CDR3. Germline V gene data show CDR1 as SEHNR and CDR2 as FQNEAQ (reference sequence). The ends were cut back, 1 base at V and 8 bases at J, with 6 bases in the middle.

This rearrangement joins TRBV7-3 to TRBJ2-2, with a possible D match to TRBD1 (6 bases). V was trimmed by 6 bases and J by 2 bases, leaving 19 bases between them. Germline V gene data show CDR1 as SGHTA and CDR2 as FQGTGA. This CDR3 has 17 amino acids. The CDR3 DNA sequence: TGTGCCAGCAGGCAGGACAGAAGAATCGGTAACACCGGGGAGCTGTTTTTT. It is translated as CASRQDRRIGNTGELFF.

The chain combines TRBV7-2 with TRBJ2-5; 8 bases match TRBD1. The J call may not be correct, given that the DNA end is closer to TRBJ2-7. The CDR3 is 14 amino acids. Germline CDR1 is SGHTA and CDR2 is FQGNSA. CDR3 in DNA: TGTGCCAGCAGCAACGACAGGGGCAAAAACGAGCAGTACTTC. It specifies CASSNDRGKNEQYF.

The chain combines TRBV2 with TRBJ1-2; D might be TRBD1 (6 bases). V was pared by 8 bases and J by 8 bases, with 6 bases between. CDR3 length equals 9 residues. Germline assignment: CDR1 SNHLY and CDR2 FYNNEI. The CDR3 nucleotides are TGTGCCAGCCAGGGGGGCTACACCTTC. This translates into CASQGGYTF.

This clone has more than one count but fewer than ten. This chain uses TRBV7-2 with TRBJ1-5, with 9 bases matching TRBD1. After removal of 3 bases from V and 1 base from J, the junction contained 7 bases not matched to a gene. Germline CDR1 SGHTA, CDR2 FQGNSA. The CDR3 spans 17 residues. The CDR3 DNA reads TGTGCCAGCAGCTTGTGGGGACAGGGATACAGCAATCAGCCCCAGCATTTT. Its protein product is CASSLWGQGYSNQPQHF.

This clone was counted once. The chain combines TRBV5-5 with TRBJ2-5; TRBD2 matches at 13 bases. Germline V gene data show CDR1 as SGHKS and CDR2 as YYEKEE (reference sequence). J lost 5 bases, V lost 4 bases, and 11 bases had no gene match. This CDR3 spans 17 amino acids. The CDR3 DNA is TGTGCCAGCAGCACCCAACTAGCGGGAGGGCCCTCGGAGACCCAGTACTTC. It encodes CASSTQLAGGPSETQYF.

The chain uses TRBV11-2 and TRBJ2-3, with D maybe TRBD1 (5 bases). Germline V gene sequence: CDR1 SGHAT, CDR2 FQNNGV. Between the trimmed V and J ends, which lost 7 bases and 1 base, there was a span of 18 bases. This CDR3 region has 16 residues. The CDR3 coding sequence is TGTGCCAGCAACGATAAGGGCCGCAGGGGCACAGATACGCAGTATTTT. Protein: CASNDKGRRGTDTQYF.

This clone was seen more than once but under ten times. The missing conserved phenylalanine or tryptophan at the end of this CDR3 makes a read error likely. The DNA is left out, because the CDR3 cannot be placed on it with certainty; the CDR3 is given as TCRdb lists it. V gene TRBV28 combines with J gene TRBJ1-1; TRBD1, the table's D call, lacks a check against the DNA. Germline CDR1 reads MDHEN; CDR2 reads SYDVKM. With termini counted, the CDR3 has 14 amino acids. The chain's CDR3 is CASSGPRRGPGTGV.

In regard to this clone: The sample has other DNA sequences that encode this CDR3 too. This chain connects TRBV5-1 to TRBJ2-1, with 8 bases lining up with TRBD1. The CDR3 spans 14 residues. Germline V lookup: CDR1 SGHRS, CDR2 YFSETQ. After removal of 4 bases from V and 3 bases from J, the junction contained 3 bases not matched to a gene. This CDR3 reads CASSLGQGYNEQFF. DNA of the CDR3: TGCGCCAGCAGCCTCGGACAGGGCTACAATGAGCAGTTCTTC.

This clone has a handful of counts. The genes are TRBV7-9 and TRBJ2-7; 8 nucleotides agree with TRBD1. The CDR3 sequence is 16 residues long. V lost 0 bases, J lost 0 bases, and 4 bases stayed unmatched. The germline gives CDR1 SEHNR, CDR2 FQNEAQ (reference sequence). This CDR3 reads CASSLADRANSYEQYF. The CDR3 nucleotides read TGTGCCAGCAGCTTAGCGGACAGGGCAAACTCCTACGAGCAGTACTTC.